The 24 T cell receptor beta chains below were found in one sample sequenced in a study of cytomegalovirus exposure and HLA in healthy donors. In the PCR, 60 Vbeta and 13 Jbeta primers were used. TCRdb's table, derived via immunoSEQ multiplex PCR, lists solely in-frame clones and lacks some. Here the sample spans over 130,000 clones, approximately 82% being singletons. The specimen was PBMCs. All receptors derive from a man between 25 and 39 years old in good health and CMV-seropositive.

The chain employs TRBV28 and TRBJ1-4; 8 nucleotides agree with TRBD1. CDR1 and CDR2 from the germline V gene are MDHEN and SYDVKM. V shed 7 bases, J shed 7 bases, and the junction held 8 bases outside the gene matches. The length of the CDR3 is 14 residues. In DNA form, the CDR3 reads TGTGCCAGCACCCTTCAGGGGGCTTTTGAAAAACTGTTTTTT. Its protein product is CASTLQGAFEKLFF.

The chain combines TRBV6-1 with TRBJ2-3; possibly TRBD1 for D (5 bases). The CDR3 is made up of 11 amino acids. The germline gives CDR1 MNHNS, CDR2 SASEGT. The V end was cut by 8 bases, the J end by 3 bases, with 6 bases between. CDR3 residues: CASGATDTQYF. CDR3 in DNA: TGTGCCAGCGGGGCGACAGATACGCAGTATTTT.

The chain is built from TRBV5-4 and TRBJ2-2, with TRBD2 matching over 13 bases. Trimming cost V 5 bases and J 7 bases; bases outside gene matches: 8. Germline V gene sequence: CDR1 SGHNT, CDR2 YYREEE (reference sequence). The CDR3 spans 16 residues. The CDR3, as DNA: TGTGCCAGCAGTGGGACTAGCGGGGTTATGGTCGGGGAGCTGTTTTTT. Protein product: CASSGTSGVMVGELFF.

The chain is built from TRBV6-4 and TRBJ1-5; TRBD1 agrees at 7 bases. With 5 bases clipped from V and 1 base from J, the junction kept 5 bases outside the gene matches. There are 15 residues in the CDR3. The germline V gene encodes CDR1 MRHNA and CDR2 SNTAGT. CDR3 residues: CASSFDRASNQPQHF. The CDR3 DNA reads as TGTGCCAGCAGTTTCGACAGGGCCAGCAATCAGCCCCAGCATTTT.

This clone came up once. This chain connects TRBV28 to TRBJ1-1; 9 nucleotides match TRBD1. Germline V gene sequence: CDR1 MDHEN, CDR2 SYDVKM. There are 16 residues in the CDR3. J lost 1 base, V lost 8 bases, and 11 bases had no gene match. CDR3 loop: CASLPPGTGTNTEAFF. The CDR3 DNA sequence: TGTGCCAGCCTCCCACCCGGGACAGGGACGAACACTGAAGCTTTCTTT.

V and J are TRBV5-1 and TRBJ2-2; 8 bases agree with TRBD1. The CDR3 covers 16 residues. Germline loops: CDR1 SGHRS, CDR2 YFSETQ. V shed 0 bases and J 2 bases; nucleotides not matched to a gene: 3. The CDR3 is CASSLAQGANTGELFF. The CDR3 DNA reads TGCGCCAGCAGCTTGGCCCAGGGGGCAAACACCGGGGAGCTGTTTTTT.

For the CDR3, the DNA is TGTGCCAGCAGCGGTCTTCAGGGGTGGTCCTACAATGAGCAGTTCTTC. This translates into CASSGLQGWSYNEQFF. The rearrangement joins TRBV14 to TRBJ2-1; D perhaps matches TRBD1 (6 bases). Germline lookup yields CDR1 SGHDN and CDR2 FVKESK. Trimming shortened V by 5 bases and J by 1 base, and 15 bases separated the two germline ends. The CDR3 spans 16 residues.

V usage is TRBV19 and J usage is TRBJ2-5, with a tentative D call TRBD1 (5 bases). Trimming pared 0 bases from V and 9 bases from J, leaving 11 bases between. This CDR3 spans 13 amino acids. Germline V gene data show CDR1 as LNHDA and CDR2 as SQIVND (reference sequence). The CDR3 loop reads CASSIDRAQAQYF. In DNA form, the CDR3 reads TGTGCCAGTAGTATAGACAGGGCCCAGGCCCAGTACTTC.

The chain combines TRBV2 with TRBJ1-1, with 10 bases identical to TRBD1. CDR3 length equals 16 residues. Per the germline V gene, CDR1 is SNHLY and CDR2 is FYNNEI. After removal of 0 bases from V and 4 bases from J, the junction contained 5 bases not matched to a gene. The CDR3 spells CASSEATDRGPTEAFF. CDR3 DNA sequence: TGTGCCAGCAGTGAAGCCACAGACAGGGGGCCCACTGAAGCTTTCTTT. The whole variable domain, filled in from reference TRBV2 and TRBJ1-1, reads EPEVTQTPSHQVTQMGQEVILRCVPISNHLYFYWYRQILGQKVEFLVSFYNNEISEKSEIFDDQFSVERPDGSNFTLKIRSTKLEDSAMYFCASSEATDRGPTEAFFGQGTRLTVV.

The rearrangement joins TRBV6-6 to TRBJ2-3; D is unclear. V lost 7 bases to trimming and J lost 5 bases, with 13 bases between them. CDR1 is MNHNY and CDR2 is SVGAGI in the germline V gene (reference sequence). The CDR3 is 13 amino acids. CDR3 nucleotides: TGTGCCAGCAACCAGAAGATTCGAGATACGCAGTATTTT. It is translated as CASNQKIRDTQYF.

The sample holds many counts of this clone. The J gene is TRBJ2-6, the V gene TRBV2; tentative D call: TRBD1 (6 bases). Trimming left V 6 bases short and J 0 bases short, with 9 bases between. Per germline, CDR1 SNHLY and CDR2 FYNNEI. The CDR3 extends over 15 amino acids. The CDR3 coding sequence is TGTGCCAGCAGGGGACAAATCTCTGGGGCCAACGTCCTGACTTTC. It specifies CASRGQISGANVLTF.

This clone turned up a few times. The rearrangement joins TRBV5-5 to TRBJ1-4; D gene ambiguous. Trimming shortened V by 2 bases and J by 8 bases, and 13 bases separated the two germline ends. Germline lookup yields CDR1 SGHKS and CDR2 YYEKEE (reference sequence). The CDR3 loop spans 14 amino acids. CDR3 nucleotides: TGTGCCAGCAGCTTTGAGGGAGGTGGAGAAAAACTGTTTTTT. Translating gives CASSFEGGGEKLFF.

V usage is TRBV5-1 and J usage is TRBJ2-3; D perhaps matches TRBD2 (5 bases). The length of the CDR3 is 15 residues. Trimming stripped 4 bases from V and 1 base from J, with 13 bases between. From germline, CDR1 is SGHRS and CDR2 YFSETQ. The CDR3 loop reads CASSPAGRGTDTQYF. The CDR3 DNA reads TGCGCCAGCAGCCCGGCGGGCCGAGGCACAGATACGCAGTATTTT.

The chain couples TRBV29-1 to TRBJ1-2; 7 nucleotides line up with TRBD1. The CDR3 is 12 amino acids. Germline trimming cut 1 base from V and 8 bases from J; bases unmatched to any gene: 4. Germline V gene data show CDR1 as SQVTM and CDR2 as ANQGSEA. The CDR3, as DNA: TGCAGCGTTGAAGGGACAGGCTGGGGCTACACCTTC. Amino acid sequence: CSVEGTGWGYTF.

J is TRBJ2-3 and V is TRBV29-1, with 8 bases fitting TRBD2. Germline V gene data show CDR1 as SQVTM and CDR2 as ANQGSEA. V gave up 7 bases and J gave up 2 bases; unmatched junction bases: 14. The CDR3 loop spans 16 amino acids. CDR3 residues: CSGGGVSGEITDTQYF. As DNA, the CDR3 is TGCAGCGGGGGGGGTGTTAGCGGGGAGATCACAGATACGCAGTATTTT.

The rearrangement uses TRBV11-2 and TRBJ2-7, with 9 positions matching TRBD2. This CDR3 region has 13 residues. Germline V gene sequence: CDR1 SGHAT, CDR2 FQNNGV. Trimming at V came to 4 bases and at J to 7 bases, leaving 5 bases not matched to a gene. This CDR3 is CASSSGLAREQYF. In nucleotides, the CDR3 is TGTGCCAGCAGCTCCGGACTAGCGAGGGAGCAGTACTTC.

The rearrangement uses TRBV7-2 and TRBJ2-2, with 9 bases aligning to TRBD2. Losses at the gene ends were 6 bases for V and 4 bases for J; bases not matched to a gene: 9. CDR3 length: 16 amino acids. Germline CDR1 and CDR2: SGHTA and FQGNSA. The CDR3 nucleotides read TGTGCCAGCAGATTTTCCGGGACTAGCAGCACCGGGGAGCTGTTTTTT. As protein: CASRFSGTSSTGELFF.

This clone was counted a single time. The chain is built from TRBV7-8 and TRBJ2-7; TRBD1 agrees at 9 bases. CDR1 is SGHVS and CDR2 is FQNEAQ in the germline V gene. J was trimmed by 1 base and V by 5 bases; bases with no gene match: 6. This CDR3 has 15 amino acids. The CDR3 coding sequence is TGTGCCAGCAGCATTAGACAGGGGGGATCCTACGAGCAGTACTTC. It is translated as CASSIRQGGSYEQYF.

In this sample, this clone turned up once. The genes are TRBV28 and TRBJ2-2; perhaps TRBD2 as D (6 bases). Trimming removed 7 bases at V and 4 bases at J, with 16 bases between. The germline CDR1 and CDR2 sequences are MDHEN and SYDVKM. This CDR3 is 15 amino acids long. CDR3 protein: CASIPGGSSTGELFF. DNA for the CDR3: TGTGCCAGCATCCCCGGGGGATCATCCACCGGGGAGCTGTTTTTT.

The rearrangement uses TRBV14 and TRBJ2-1; D is unclear. Germline V gene sequence: CDR1 SGHDN, CDR2 FVKESK. CDR3 length: 15 amino acids. Between the trimmed V and J ends, which lost 1 base and 7 bases, there was a span of 14 bases. The CDR3 here is CASSQGSDFRNEQFF. The CDR3 bases are TGTGCCAGCAGCCAAGGGTCCGACTTTAGGAATGAGCAGTTCTTC.

Comments on this clone: Likely a read error: the CDR3 ends without its conserved phenylalanine or tryptophan. The CDR3: CAIRIPDNHNSPLHL. The CDR3 coding sequence is TGTGCCATCCGAATCCCGGACAACCATAATTCACCCCTCCACCTT. This chain connects TRBV2 to TRBJ1-6, with D perhaps TRBD1 (5 bases). Trimming cost V 10 bases and J 5 bases, with 18 bases left between them. CDR1 and CDR2 (germline): SNHLY, FYNNEI. This CDR3 comprises 15 residues.

The chain has TRBV9 and TRBJ2-3; 9 bases are shared with TRBD2. Germline CDR1 SGDLS, CDR2 YYNGEE. The trim removed 0 bases at V and 1 base at J, leaving 9 bases unmatched. The CDR3 spans 18 residues. The CDR3 loop reads CASSVGGGGASRTDTQYF. The CDR3 DNA sequence: TGTGCCAGCAGCGTAGGTGGCGGGGGGGCGAGTCGCACAGATACGCAGTATTTT.

This chain links TRBV19 with TRBJ2-3; 8 bases are a match to TRBD2. The CDR3 sequence is 15 residues long. After removal of 7 bases from V and 0 bases from J, the junction contained 6 bases not matched to a gene. Germline V CDR1 and CDR2: LNHDA, SQIVND (reference sequence). The CDR3 protein is CASTLTSVSTDTQYF. In nucleotides, the CDR3 is TGTGCCAGTACCTTGACTAGCGTTAGCACAGATACGCAGTATTTT. The variable domain in full, completed from reference TRBV19 and TRBJ2-3, reads DGGITQSPKYLFRKEGQNVTLSCEQNLNHDAMYWYRQDPGQGLRLIYYSQIVNDFQKGDIAEGYSVSREKKESFPLTVTSAQKNPTAFYLCASTLTSVSTDTQYFGPGTRLTVL.

This chain links TRBV18 with TRBJ1-2; D unclear. CDR3 size: 14 residues. V was shortened by 1 base and J by 5 bases, with 11 bases between the two germline ends. CDR1 and CDR2 (germline): KGHSH, LQKENI. DNA for the CDR3: TGTGCCAGCTCACCACTCGAGAGCGGGTATGGCTACACCTTC. Translating it yields CASSPLESGYGYTF.